The 15 T cell receptor beta chains reported below all come from one sample, sequenced in a study of shared clonotypes between healthy human individuals. Generated by immunoSEQ multiplex PCR, the TCRdb table keeps only in-frame clones and is missing some. The table lists some 2.4 million clones, approximately 94% of them singletons. The sequenced sample was naive CD4+ T cells from PBMCs. Subset here: CD45RA+ positively selected. All receptors come from a man aged 18 to 30 in good health. Some clones in this sample may be carry-over from other donors' samples.

The chain is built from TRBV7-3 and TRBJ2-2; TRBD2 aligns across 11 bases. The CDR3 runs 17 residues. V shed 4 bases, J shed 3 bases, and the junction held 7 bases outside the gene matches. Germline loops: CDR1 SGHTA, CDR2 FQGTGA. This CDR3 is CASSSRSGRGYTGELFF. The DNA for the CDR3 is TGTGCCAGCAGCTCGCGTAGCGGGAGGGGGTACACCGGGGAGCTGTTTTTT.

This chain connects TRBV19 to TRBJ2-7; a weak D match, TRBD1 (6 bases). Germline CDR1 reads LNHDA; CDR2 reads SQIVND (reference sequence). Trimming took off 5 bases at V and 2 bases at J, with 16 bases between the two ends. The CDR3 is 15 residues long. CDR3 nucleotides: TGTGCCAGTAGTGATCCGACAGGATATACCTACGAGCAGTACTTC. This gives the protein CASSDPTGYTYEQYF.

Comments on this clone: In the same sample, other DNA sequences code for this CDR3. The V gene is TRBV5-1, the J gene TRBJ2-5; D is undetermined. Germline loops: CDR1 SGHRS, CDR2 YFSETQ. V lost 1 base, J lost 5 bases, and 3 bases lay in between. The CDR3 spans 11 residues. The CDR3 sequence: CASSLYETQYF. The CDR3 DNA reads TGCGCCAGCAGCTTGTATGAGACCCAGTACTTC.

The V gene is TRBV7-9, the J gene TRBJ2-3; TRBD1 might be the D (6 bases). Germline CDR1 SEHNR, CDR2 FQNEAQ (reference sequence). The CDR3 length is 17 residues. Trimming stripped 3 bases from V and 0 bases from J, with 16 bases between. CDR3 nucleotide sequence: TGTGCCAGCAGCTTTAGCGTCGGGACACCTAGCACAGATACGCAGTATTTT. This sequence encodes CASSFSVGTPSTDTQYF.

The chain is built from TRBV6-1 and TRBJ2-7; D is ambiguous. V shed 6 bases and J shed 3 bases, with 18 bases lying between them. Germline CDR1 MNHNS, CDR2 SASEGT. This CDR3 contains 15 residues. The CDR3 protein is CASSPRQAGIYEQYF. The DNA of the CDR3 is TGTGCCAGCAGCCCCAGACAAGCAGGAATCTACGAGCAGTACTTC.

The genes are TRBV7-3 and TRBJ2-5, with a weak D call TRBD2 (6 bases). Germline CDR1 and CDR2: SGHTA and FQGTGA. V was shortened by 5 bases and J by 5 bases, with 15 bases between the two germline ends. The CDR3 spans 14 residues. The CDR3 reads CASSPRGRRETQYF. DNA of the CDR3: TGTGCCAGCAGCCCCCGGGGGAGGCGGGAGACCCAGTACTTC.

The chain recombines TRBV7-9 with TRBJ2-1; 7 positions agree with TRBD2. With 3 bases clipped from V and 7 bases from J, the junction kept 3 bases outside the gene matches. The CDR3 consists of 13 residues. CDR1 is SEHNR, CDR2 FQNEAQ, per germline (reference sequence). The CDR3 DNA is TGTGCCAGCAGCTTTTCCGGGGGGAATGAGCAGTTCTTC. It specifies CASSFSGGNEQFF.

The chain is built from TRBV5-1 and TRBJ1-1; D perhaps matches TRBD1 (6 bases). V was shortened by 7 bases and J by 3 bases, with 13 bases between the two germline ends. This CDR3 region has 13 residues. CDR1 and CDR2 from the germline V gene are SGHRS and YFSETQ. CDR3 sequence: CASLAGEDTEAFF. The CDR3 DNA reads as TGCGCCAGCTTGGCAGGGGAGGACACTGAAGCTTTCTTT.

V is TRBV9 and J is TRBJ2-2; 8 bases match TRBD1. Germline-derived CDR1 and CDR2 are SGDLS and YYNGEE. V dropped 4 bases and J dropped 2; count of bases not matched to a gene: 10. There are 17 residues in the CDR3. The CDR3: CASSPDLGQGNTGELFF. As DNA, the CDR3 is TGTGCCAGCAGCCCGGATTTAGGACAGGGTAACACCGGGGAGCTGTTTTTT.

The CDR3 is CASTAGTGMTDTQYF. The CDR3 region has the DNA TGCGCCAGCACAGCCGGGACAGGGATGACAGATACGCAGTATTTT. The chain links TRBV5-1 to TRBJ2-3; 9 positions agree with TRBD1. CDR3 length equals 15 residues. Germline CDR1 and CDR2: SGHRS and YFSETQ. J gave up 3 bases and V 6 bases, and 8 bases lay outside the gene matches.

With respect to this clone: The same CDR3 is also encoded by other DNA sequences in this sample. The chain couples TRBV9 to TRBJ1-5; no clear D gene. The germline V gene encodes CDR1 SGDLS and CDR2 YYNGEE. The CDR3 length is 13 residues. V shed 0 bases and J shed 4 bases, with 5 bases lying between them. Written as DNA, the CDR3 is TGTGCCAGCAGCGTAGAGGATAATCAGCCCCAGCATTTT. This translates into CASSVEDNQPQHF.

Points on this clone: An end of the junction differs from the germline gene, which may be a read error. This sequence joins TRBV5-1 and TRBJ2-7; perhaps TRBD2 as D (5 bases). Germline CDR1 and CDR2: SGHRS and YFSETQ. The CDR3 runs 12 residues. The DNA of the CDR3 is TGCGCCAGCAGCGTACGGGCGGGCGAGGAGTACTTC. Translated, it gives CASSVRAGEEYF.

This sequence joins TRBV18 and TRBJ2-5; D is possibly TRBD1 or TRBD2 (6 bases each). The CDR3 covers 13 residues. Trimming left V 4 bases short and J 5 bases short, with 11 bases between. The V gene's germline CDR1 is KGHSH and CDR2 LQKENI. As DNA, the CDR3 is TGTGCCAGCTCACGGGGGGCTTCTGAGACCCAGTACTTC. Amino acids: CASSRGASETQYF.

A word on this clone: Distinct nucleotide sequences in the sample also encode this CDR3. This chain links TRBV7-9 with TRBJ2-1; 13 bases are shared with TRBD2. Germline CDR1 reads SEHNR; CDR2 reads FQNEAQ (reference sequence). V lost 3 bases and J lost 7; bases outside the gene matches: 3. The CDR3 has 15 amino acids. The CDR3 DNA is TGTGCCAGCAGCTTCGGGACTAGCGGGGCAAATGAGCAGTTCTTC. Its translation: CASSFGTSGANEQFF.

The V call is TRBV6-4, the J call TRBJ1-2; TRBD1 agrees at 8 bases. The CDR3 totals 14 residues. Germline CDR1 reads MRHNA; CDR2 reads SNTAGT. V was pared by 0 bases and J by 5 bases, with 2 bases of the junction left unmatched. The CDR3 bases are TGTGCCAGCAGTGACTCGAACAGGGGGTATGGCTACACCTTC. Its translation is CASSDSNRGYGYTF.